This is a list of T cell receptor beta chains from one sample in a study of shared clonotypes between healthy human individuals. The assay was immunoSEQ multiplex PCR, and TCRdb's table has in-frame clones only and misses some. Here the sample spans some 2,500,000 clones, 92% being singletons. The sequenced sample was naive CD4+ T cells from PBMCs. The source of these receptors is a man aged 18 to 30 in good health. Some clones in this sample may be carry-over from other donors' samples. CDR3s include the opening cysteine and the closing phenylalanine or tryptophan. D genes are given only for firm matches. Expanded clones are given a class, and other clones once, few, many or no size at all.

d_call,j_call,v_call,clone_size,cdr3_nt,cdr3_aa
-,TRBJ2-7,TRBV7-8,once,TGTGCCAGCAGATCAGAGGGGGTTTCACCTCACGAGCAGTACTTC,CASRSEGVSPHEQYF
TRBD2,TRBJ2-7,TRBV7-9,-,TGTGCCAGCAGCTTAGGACGGTGGGAGGGCCCGTGGGAGCAGTACTTC,CASSLGRWEGPWEQYF
-,TRBJ2-5,TRBV10-3,-,TGTGCCATCAGAGGGGGAGAAGAGACCCAGTACTTC,CAIRGGEETQYF
TRBD2,TRBJ2-3,TRBV9,-,TGTGCCAGCAGCGAATCTAGCGGGAACACAGATACGCAGTATTTT,CASSESSGNTDTQYF
TRBD1,TRBJ2-5,TRBV18,-,TGTGCCAGCTCACCTCCGGGACAGCAAGAGACCCAGTACTTC,CASSPPGQQETQYF
-,TRBJ2-5,TRBV30,-,TGTGCCTGGGGCCCGGGATTCCGAGGGGAGACCCAGTACTTC,CAWGPGFRGETQYF
-,TRBJ1-2,TRBV19,once,TGTGCCAGTAGTATAGCTGGGTATGGCTACACCTTC,CASSIAGYGYTF
-,TRBJ1-5,TRBV28,-,TGTGCCAGCAGTTTACGGGCAGCTTATAGCAATCAGCCCCAGCATTTT,CASSLRAAYSNQPQHF
-,TRBJ2-7,TRBV30,-,TGTGCCTGGAGTAGGACCGTATACGAGCAGTACTTC,CAWSRTVYEQYF
-,TRBJ1-2,TRBV28,-,TGTGCCAGCAGTTTATCCGCCAGGGCTGGAAGCTACACCTTC,CASSLSARAGSYTF
-,TRBJ1-1,TRBV4-3,-,TGCGCCAGCAGCCAAGCCCCCCGGAACACTGAAGCTTTCTTT,CASSQAPRNTEAFF
-,TRBJ1-3,TRBV28,-,TGTGCCAGCAGTTTGCGGGAGACCTCTGGAAACACCATATATTTT,CASSLRETSGNTIYF
-,TRBJ1-2,TRBV6-1,-,TGTGCCAGCACCGGGACGGTATATGGCTACACCTTC,CASTGTVYGYTF
-,TRBJ1-4,TRBV28,-,TGTGCCAGCAGTTTTTCAGGGGCAACTAATGAAAAACTGTTTTTT,CASSFSGATNEKLFF
TRBD2,TRBJ2-5,TRBV9,-,TGTGCCAGCAGCGTCAGCGGGAGCCTACCGGAGACCCAGTACTTC,CASSVSGSLPETQYF
-,TRBJ1-1,TRBV5-1,-,TGCGCCAGCAGCTTGAGCGTCCAGGGCGAAGCTTTCTTT,CASSLSVQGEAFF
TRBD2,TRBJ2-2,TRBV5-4,once,TGTGCCAGCAGCCCGGCTGCGGGAGACCCGAACACCGGGGAGCTGTTTTTT,CASSPAAGDPNTGELFF
TRBD1,TRBJ2-5,TRBV6-5,-,TGTGCCAGCAGTTACTATGCGCCGGGACAGAGAGAGACCCAGTACTTC,CASSYYAPGQRETQYF
-,TRBJ2-7,TRBV16,once,TGTGCCAGCAGCCAACCGGGTACGGGCAGACCCTACGAGCAGTACTTC,CASSQPGTGRPYEQYF
-,TRBJ1-2,TRBV7-2,-,TGTGCCAGCAGCTTAGATGGGGGGATCTATGGCTACACCTTC,CASSLDGGIYGYTF
-,TRBJ2-3,TRBV19,-,TGTGCCAGTAGATACACGGAGATTTCAGATACGCAGTATTTT,CASRYTEISDTQYF
-,TRBJ1-1,TRBV28,-,TGTGCCAGCAGTTCCCCGGGCGGTGAAGCTTTCTTT,CASSSPGGEAFF
-,TRBJ1-5,TRBV21-1,-,TGTGCCAGCAGCGCCCCGGGGGGCAGGGATGACAACCACCCCCCGCGTAGCAATCAGCCCCAGCATTTT,CASSAPGGRDDNHPPRSNQPQHF
-,TRBJ1-1,TRBV4-3,-,TGCGCCAGCAGCCAACAGGGCAGCATGAACACTGAAGCTTTCTTT,CASSQQGSMNTEAFF
-,TRBJ2-3,TRBV5-1,-,TGCGCCAGCAGTCCCGAGACGGTTTTTCCCACAGATACGCAGTATTTT,CASSPETVFPTDTQYF